This T cell receptor (beta chain) was captured by sequencing in a study of blood T cell repertoires in COVID-19. The protocol was immunoSEQ multiplex PCR, while the TCRdb copy is restricted to in-frame clones and leaves out a portion. The sample holds 140,000 to 150,000 clones, roughly 90% seen once. Cohort assignment relied on participant-reported clinical history. This CDR3 has 16 amino acids. J was trimmed by 3 bases and V by 7 bases; bases with no gene match: 13. The V gene's germline CDR1 is SNHLY and CDR2 FYNNEI. The receptor comes from a woman in her 30s with acute COVID-19. Sequencing was carried out using PBMCs or T cells enriched from blood (not recorded which). The V call is TRBV2, the J call TRBJ2-7; 9 positions agree with TRBD1. The CDR3 loop reads CASIAGRSGQGYEQYF. In DNA, the CDR3 is TGTGCCAGCATCGCGGGAAGGTCGGGACAGGGCTACGAGCAGTACTTC. The variable domain in full, with the rest retrieved from reference TRBV2 and TRBJ2-7, is EPEVTQTPSHQVTQMGQEVILRCVPISNHLYFYWYRQILGQKVEFLVSFYNNEISEKSEIFDDQFSVERPDGSNFTLKIRSTKLEDSAMYFCASIAGRSGQGYEQYFGPGTRLTVT.